This T cell receptor beta chain was retrieved from a study of CXCR3-negative and CXCR3-positive naive CD8 T cells. As for the study in general: Across all libraries, TRB reads numbered some 140 million, with about 1.5 +/- 0.3 million in each library. The study's findings and limits: Higher TRB CDR3 hydrophobicity marked CXCR3-positive naive cells relative to CXCR3-negative naive cells. Because surface CD5 did not distinguish the naive subsets, TCR strength was inferred from TRB CDR3 properties. Partly lower CXCR3 expression followed cryopreservation, and most assays relied on fresh PBMCs.

On this clonotype: Antigen: not known.

Germline loops: CDR1 LGHDT, CDR2 YNNKEL (reference sequence). The CDR3 totals 14 residues. Each CD8+ T cell subset was sorted in triplicate, hundreds of thousands of cells each. Libraries of TRB cDNA were made by 5' RACE and carried UMIs. TCRdb reprocessed the 5' RACE reads, keeping one entry per CDR3 protein, no DNA. This table lists 110,000 or so distinct CDR3 sequences. Material for sequencing was naive CXCR3+ CD8+ T cells from blood. Subset defined: CD45RO-CCR7+CD27+CD95- naive CD8+ T cells expressing CXCR3 (TNR3+). The V gene is TRBV3-1, the J gene TRBJ2-3. This clonotype was obtained from a human donor in good health. Some clones in this sample may be carry-over from other donors' samples. The CDR3 sequence is CASSQEWSTDTQYF.